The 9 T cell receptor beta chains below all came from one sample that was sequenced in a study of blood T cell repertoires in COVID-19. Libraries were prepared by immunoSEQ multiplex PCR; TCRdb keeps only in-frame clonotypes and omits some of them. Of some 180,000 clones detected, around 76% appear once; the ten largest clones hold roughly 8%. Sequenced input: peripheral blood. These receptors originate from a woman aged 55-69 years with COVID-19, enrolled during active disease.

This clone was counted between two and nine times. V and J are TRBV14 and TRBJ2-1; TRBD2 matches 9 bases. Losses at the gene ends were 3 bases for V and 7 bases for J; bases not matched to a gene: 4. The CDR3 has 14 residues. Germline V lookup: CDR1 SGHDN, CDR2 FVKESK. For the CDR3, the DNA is TGTGCCAGCAGCCATGGGCTAGCGGGGAATGAGCAGTTCTTC. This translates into CASSHGLAGNEQFF.

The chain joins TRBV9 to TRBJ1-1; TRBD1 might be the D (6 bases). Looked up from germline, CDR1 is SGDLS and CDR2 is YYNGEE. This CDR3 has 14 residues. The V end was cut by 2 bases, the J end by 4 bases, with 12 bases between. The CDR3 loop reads CASSVGWGRTEAFF. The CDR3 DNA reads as TGTGCCAGCAGCGTCGGTTGGGGGCGCACTGAAGCTTTCTTT.

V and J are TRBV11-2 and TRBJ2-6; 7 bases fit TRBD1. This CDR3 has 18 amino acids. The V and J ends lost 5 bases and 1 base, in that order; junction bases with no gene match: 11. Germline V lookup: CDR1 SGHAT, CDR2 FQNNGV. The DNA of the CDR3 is TGTGCCAGCAGCGCCTCGGGACAGCTCGTTTCTGGGGCCAACGTCCTGACTTTC. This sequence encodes CASSASGQLVSGANVLTF.

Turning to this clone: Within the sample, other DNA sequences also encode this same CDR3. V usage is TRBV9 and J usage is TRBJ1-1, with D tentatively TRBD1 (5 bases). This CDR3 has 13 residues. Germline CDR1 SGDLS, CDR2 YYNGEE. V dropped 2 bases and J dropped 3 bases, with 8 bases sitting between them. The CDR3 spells CASSVAGDTEAFF. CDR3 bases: TGTGCCAGCAGCGTCGCGGGGGACACTGAAGCTTTCTTT.

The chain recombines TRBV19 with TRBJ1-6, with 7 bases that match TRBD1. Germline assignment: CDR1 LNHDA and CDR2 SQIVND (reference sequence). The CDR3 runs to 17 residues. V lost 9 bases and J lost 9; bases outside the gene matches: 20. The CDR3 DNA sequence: TGTGCCAGCCGAGGACAGGACTCAACCCTATGGGCTTCACCCCTCCACTTT. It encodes CASRGQDSTLWASPLHF.

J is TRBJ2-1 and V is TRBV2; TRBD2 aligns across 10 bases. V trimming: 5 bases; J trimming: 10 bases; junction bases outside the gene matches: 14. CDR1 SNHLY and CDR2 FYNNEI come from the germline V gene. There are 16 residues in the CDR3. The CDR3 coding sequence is TGTGCCAGCAGTCCCCTGGGGCTAGCGGGAGAATTGGAGCAGTTCTTC. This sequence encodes CASSPLGLAGELEQFF. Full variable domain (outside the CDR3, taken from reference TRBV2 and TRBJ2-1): EPEVTQTPSHQVTQMGQEVILRCVPISNHLYFYWYRQILGQKVEFLVSFYNNEISEKSEIFDDQFSVERPDGSNFTLKIRSTKLEDSAMYFCASSPLGLAGELEQFFGPGTRLTVL.

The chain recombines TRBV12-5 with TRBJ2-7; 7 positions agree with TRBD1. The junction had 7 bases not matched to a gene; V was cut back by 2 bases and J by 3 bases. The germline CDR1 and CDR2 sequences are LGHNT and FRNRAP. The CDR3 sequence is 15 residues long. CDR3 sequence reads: CASGLSGTEFYEQYV. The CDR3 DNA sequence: TGTGCTAGTGGTTTGTCCGGGACAGAATTCTACGAGCAGTACGTC.

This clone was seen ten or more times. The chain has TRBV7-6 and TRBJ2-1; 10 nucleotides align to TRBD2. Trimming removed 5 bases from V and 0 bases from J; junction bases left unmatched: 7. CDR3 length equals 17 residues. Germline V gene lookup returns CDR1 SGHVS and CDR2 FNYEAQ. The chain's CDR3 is CASSASGSTYSYNEQFF. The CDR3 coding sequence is TGTGCCAGCAGCGCTAGCGGGAGTACCTACTCCTACAATGAGCAGTTCTTC.

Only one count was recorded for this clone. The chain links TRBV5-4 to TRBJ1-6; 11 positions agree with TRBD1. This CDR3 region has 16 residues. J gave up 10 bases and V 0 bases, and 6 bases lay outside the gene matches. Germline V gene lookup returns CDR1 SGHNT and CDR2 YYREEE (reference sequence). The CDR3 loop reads CASSLAQDRGQSPLHF. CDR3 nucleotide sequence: TGTGCCAGCAGCTTGGCACAGGACAGGGGGCAATCACCCCTCCACTTT.